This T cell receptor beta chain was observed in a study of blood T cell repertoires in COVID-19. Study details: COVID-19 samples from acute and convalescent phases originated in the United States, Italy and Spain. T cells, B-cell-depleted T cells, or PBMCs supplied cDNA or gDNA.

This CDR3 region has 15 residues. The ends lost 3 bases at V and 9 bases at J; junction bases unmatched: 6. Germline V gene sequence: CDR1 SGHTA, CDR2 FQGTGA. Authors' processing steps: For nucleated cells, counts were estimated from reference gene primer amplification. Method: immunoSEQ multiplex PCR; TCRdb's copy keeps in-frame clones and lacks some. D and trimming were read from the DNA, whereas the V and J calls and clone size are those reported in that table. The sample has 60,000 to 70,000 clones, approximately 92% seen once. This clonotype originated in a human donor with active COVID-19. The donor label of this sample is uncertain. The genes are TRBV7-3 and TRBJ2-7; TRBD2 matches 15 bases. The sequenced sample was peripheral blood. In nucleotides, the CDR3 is TGTGCCAGCAGCTTCGGGACTAGCGGGAGGTCCGGGCAGTACTTC. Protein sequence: CASSFGTSGRSGQYF. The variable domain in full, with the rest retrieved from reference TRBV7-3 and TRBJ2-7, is GAGVSQTPSNKVTEKGKYVELRCDPISGHTALYWYRQSLGQGPEFLIYFQGTGAADDSGLPNDRFFAVRPEGSVSTLKIQRTERGDSAVYLCASSFGTSGRSGQYFGPGTRLTVT.